This record looks at one T cell receptor beta chain sequence and its context. These data come from a study of control samples from healthy donors and cancer patients. Clones were read by immunoSEQ multiplex PCR, and TCRdb kept only the in-frame ones, dropping some. In the table there are about 220,000 clones, roughly 94% of which are singletons. The sequence came from a man in his forties or fifties in good health. Sequenced input: blood.

The CDR3 bases are TGTGCCAGCAGCCTTCGTGTTAAAGCAGGGGGCTTGAACACTGAAGCTTTCTTT. Protein sequence: CASSLRVKAGGLNTEAFF. V gene TRBV13 combines with J gene TRBJ1-1, with 8 bases aligning to TRBD1. V shed 5 bases and J 0 bases; nucleotides not matched to a gene: 14. Germline V lookup: CDR1 PRHDT, CDR2 FYEKMQ (reference sequence). There are 18 residues in the CDR3.